A selection of T cell receptor beta chains follows, all from one sample in a study of shared clonotypes between healthy human individuals. Some clones are missing from TCRdb's copy, which holds only in-frame ones; the method was immunoSEQ multiplex PCR. The data contain hundreds of thousands of clones, around 78% of them singletons. Sequences were obtained from PBMCs. Every receptor here comes from a woman aged 40 to 50 in good health. Some clones in this sample may be carry-over from other donors' samples. Each CDR3 is given with its conserved first and last residue. A D gene is named only where the DNA matches it firmly. Not every row has a clone size; where given, it reads once, few, many or a size class.

cdr3_aa,cdr3_nt,j_call,d_call,clone_size,v_call
CASSIGVYEQYF,TGTGCCAGCAGCATCGGGGTCTACGAGCAGTACTTC,TRBJ2-7,.,.,TRBV7-9
CASSSPARPAGALTSFYEQYF,TGTGCCAGCAGCTCCCCGGCCCGGCCGGCGGGAGCACTGACTAGCTTCTACGAGCAGTACTTC,TRBJ2-7,TRBD2,.,TRBV7-8
CASSRTGNTEAFF,TGTGCCAGCTCACGGACGGGAAACACTGAAGCTTTCTTT,TRBJ1-1,.,.,TRBV18
CASSPLAGEYQETQYF,TGTGCCAGCAGCCCCTTGGCGGGGGAGTACCAAGAGACCCAGTACTTC,TRBJ2-5,TRBD2,.,TRBV7-9
CASQGLGTEAFF,TGCGCCAGCCAGGGGTTGGGGACTGAAGCTTTCTTT,TRBJ1-1,.,.,TRBV10-2
CAIRSRGGHNEQFF,TGTGCGATCCGTAGCAGGGGAGGACACAATGAGCAGTTCTTC,TRBJ2-1,.,few,TRBV28
CASSLTGLAGGYEQYF,TGTGCCAGCAGCTTAACGGGACTAGCGGGAGGCTACGAGCAGTACTTC,TRBJ2-7,TRBD2,.,TRBV7-3
CASSFSLHEQFF,TGTGCCAGCAGCTTCTCCCTCCATGAGCAGTTCTTC,TRBJ2-1,.,.,TRBV12-1
CAITATSGRYEQYF,TGTGCCATCACCGCGACTAGCGGGAGGTACGAGCAGTACTTC,TRBJ2-7,TRBD2,.,TRBV10-3
CASSFEGTGELFF,TGTGCCAGCAGCTTCGAGGGCACCGGGGAGCTGTTTTTT,TRBJ2-2,.,once,TRBV7-3
CASSEGTTSYNEQFF,TGTGCCAGCAGTGAAGGGACCACGTCCTACAATGAGCAGTTCTTC,TRBJ2-1,.,.,TRBV2
CASSSRGMEYEQYF,TGTGCCAGCAGCTCGAGGGGGATGGAGTACGAGCAGTACTTC,TRBJ2-7,.,.,TRBV7-9
CASSEHPGELFF,TGTGCCAGCAGTGAACACCCGGGGGAGCTGTTTTTT,TRBJ2-2,.,.,TRBV6-1
CASSITRGVEQYF,TGTGCCAGTAGTATCACCCGCGGGGTCGAGCAGTACTTC,TRBJ2-7,.,.,TRBV19
CASSLTGTGELFF,TGTGCCAGCAGTCTGACAGGGACCGGGGAGCTGTTTTTT,TRBJ2-2,TRBD1,.,TRBV27
CASSPQGGRETQYF,TGTGCCAGCAGCCCCCAGGGGGGCCGGGAGACCCAGTACTTC,TRBJ2-5,.,.,TRBV7-3
CATSRQLNGVETQYF,TGTGCCACCAGCAGGCAACTGAATGGGGTAGAGACCCAGTACTTC,TRBJ2-5,.,.,TRBV15
CASSIRGTSYEQYF,TGTGCCAGTAGTATAAGAGGAACCTCCTACGAGCAGTACTTC,TRBJ2-7,.,.,TRBV19
CASSQDRGTGTQETQYF,TGCGCCAGCAGCCAAGATCGAGGGACGGGGACGCAAGAGACCCAGTACTTC,TRBJ2-5,.,.,TRBV4-1
CASSVARVGYEQYF,TGTGCCAGCAGCGTAGCTAGGGTCGGATACGAGCAGTACTTC,TRBJ2-7,.,few,TRBV9
CASSELQNSGANVLTF,TGTGCCAGCAGTGAACTCCAGAACTCTGGGGCCAACGTCCTGACTTTC,TRBJ2-6,.,few,TRBV6-1
CASSPGLAGVGETQYF,TGTGCCAGCAGCCCGGGACTAGCGGGAGTAGGGGAGACCCAGTACTTC,TRBJ2-5,TRBD2,.,TRBV5-4
CASSPRTSGSSDTQYF,TGTGCCAGCAGCCCCCGGACTAGCGGGAGTTCAGATACGCAGTATTTT,TRBJ2-3,TRBD2,.,TRBV11-2
CASSEIGELFF,TGTGCCAGCAGTGAAATTGGGGAACTGTTTTTT,TRBJ1-4,.,few,TRBV2